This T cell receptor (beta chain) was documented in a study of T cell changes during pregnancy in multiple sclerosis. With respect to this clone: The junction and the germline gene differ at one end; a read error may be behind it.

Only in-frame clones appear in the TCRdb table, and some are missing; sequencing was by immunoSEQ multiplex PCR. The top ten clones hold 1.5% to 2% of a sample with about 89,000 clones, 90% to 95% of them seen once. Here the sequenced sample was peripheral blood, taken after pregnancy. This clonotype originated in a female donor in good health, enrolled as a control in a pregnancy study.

The CDR3 is CASSLGVSGSSYEQYF. As DNA, the CDR3 is TGTGCCAGCAGTTTAGGCGTTAGCGGAAGCTCCTACGAGCAGTACTTC. The J gene is TRBJ2-7, the V gene TRBV7-2, with a tentative D call TRBD2 (6 bases). The CDR3 consists of 16 residues. Germline-derived CDR1 and CDR2 are SGHTA and FQGNSA.